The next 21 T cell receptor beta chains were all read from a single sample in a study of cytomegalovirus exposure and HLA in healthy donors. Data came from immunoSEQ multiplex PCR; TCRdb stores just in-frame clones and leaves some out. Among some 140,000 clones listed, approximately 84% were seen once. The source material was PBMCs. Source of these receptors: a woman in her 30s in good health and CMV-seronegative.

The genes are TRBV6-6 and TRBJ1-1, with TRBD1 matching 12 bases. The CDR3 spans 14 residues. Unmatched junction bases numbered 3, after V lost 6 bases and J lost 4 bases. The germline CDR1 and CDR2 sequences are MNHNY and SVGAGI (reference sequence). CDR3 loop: CASREGQGATEAFF. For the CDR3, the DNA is TGTGCCAGCAGGGAGGGACAGGGGGCCACTGAAGCTTTCTTT.

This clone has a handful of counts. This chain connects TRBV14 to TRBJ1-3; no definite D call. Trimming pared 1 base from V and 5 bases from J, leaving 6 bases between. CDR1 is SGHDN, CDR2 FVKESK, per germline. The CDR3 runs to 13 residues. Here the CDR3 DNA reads TGTGCCAGCAGCCAAGGGTACAGAAACACCATATATTTT. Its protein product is CASSQGYRNTIYF.

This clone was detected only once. Here the CDR3 reads CATSRGGVFTGELFF. The CDR3 nucleotides are TGTGCCACCAGCAGAGGGGGCGTCTTCACCGGGGAGCTGTTTTTT. The chain is built from TRBV15 and TRBJ2-2, with TRBD1 as a possible D gene (5 bases). This CDR3 region has 15 residues. Germline-derived CDR1 and CDR2 are LNHNV and YYDKDF (reference sequence). V dropped 1 base and J dropped 4 bases, with 10 bases sitting between them.

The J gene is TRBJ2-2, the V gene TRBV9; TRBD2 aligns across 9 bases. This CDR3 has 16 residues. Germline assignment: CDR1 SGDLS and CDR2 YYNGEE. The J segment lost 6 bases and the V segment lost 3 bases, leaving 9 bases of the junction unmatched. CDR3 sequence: CASSAGGTSLPGELFF. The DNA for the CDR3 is TGTGCCAGCAGCGCGGGGGGGACTAGCCTTCCCGGGGAGCTGTTTTTT.

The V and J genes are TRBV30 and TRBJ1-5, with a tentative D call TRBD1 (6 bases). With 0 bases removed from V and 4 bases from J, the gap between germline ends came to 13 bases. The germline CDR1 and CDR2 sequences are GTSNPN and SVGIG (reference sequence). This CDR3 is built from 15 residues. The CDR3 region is CAWSVPGHANQPQHF. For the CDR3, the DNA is TGTGCCTGGAGTGTCCCGGGACATGCGAATCAGCCCCAGCATTTT.

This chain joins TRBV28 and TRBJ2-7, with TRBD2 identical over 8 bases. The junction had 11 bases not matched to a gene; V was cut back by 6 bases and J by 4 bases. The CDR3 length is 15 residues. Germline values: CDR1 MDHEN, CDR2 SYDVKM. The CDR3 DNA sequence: TGTGCCAGCAGCACCGTCGTAGCGGGGAGGTACGAGCAGTACTTC. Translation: CASSTVVAGRYEQYF.

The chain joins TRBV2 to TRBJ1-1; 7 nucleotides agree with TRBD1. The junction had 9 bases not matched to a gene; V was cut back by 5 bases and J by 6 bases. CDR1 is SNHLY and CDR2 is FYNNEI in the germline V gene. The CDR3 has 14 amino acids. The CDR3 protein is CASSSKGGQAEAFF. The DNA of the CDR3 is TGTGCCAGCAGTTCCAAGGGCGGACAGGCTGAAGCTTTCTTT. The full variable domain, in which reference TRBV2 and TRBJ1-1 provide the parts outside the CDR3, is EPEVTQTPSHQVTQMGQEVILRCVPISNHLYFYWYRQILGQKVEFLVSFYNNEISEKSEIFDDQFSVERPDGSNFTLKIRSTKLEDSAMYFCASSSKGGQAEAFFGQGTRLTVV.

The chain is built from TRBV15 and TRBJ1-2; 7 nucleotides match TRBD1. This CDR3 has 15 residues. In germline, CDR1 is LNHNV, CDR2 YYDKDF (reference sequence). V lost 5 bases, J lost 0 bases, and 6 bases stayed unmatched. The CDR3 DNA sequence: TGTGCCACCAGCGACCGGGACAGACCTAACTATGGCTACACCTTC. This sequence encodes CATSDRDRPNYGYTF.

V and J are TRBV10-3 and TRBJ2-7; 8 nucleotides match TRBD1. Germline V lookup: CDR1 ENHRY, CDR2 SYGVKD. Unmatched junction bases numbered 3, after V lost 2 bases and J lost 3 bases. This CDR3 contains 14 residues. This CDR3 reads CAISEPGGVYEQYF. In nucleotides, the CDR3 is TGTGCCATCAGTGAGCCAGGGGGCGTCTACGAGCAGTACTTC.

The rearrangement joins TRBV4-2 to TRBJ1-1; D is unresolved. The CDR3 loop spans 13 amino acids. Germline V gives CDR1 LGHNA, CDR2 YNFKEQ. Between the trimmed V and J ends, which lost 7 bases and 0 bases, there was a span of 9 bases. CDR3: CASNSGLNTEAFF. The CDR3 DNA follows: TGTGCCAGCAACAGCGGCTTGAACACTGAAGCTTTCTTT.

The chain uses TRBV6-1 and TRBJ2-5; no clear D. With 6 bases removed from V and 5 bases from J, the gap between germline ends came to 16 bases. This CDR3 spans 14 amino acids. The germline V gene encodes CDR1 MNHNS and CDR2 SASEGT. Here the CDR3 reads CASRPWSYSETQYF. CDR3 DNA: TGTGCCAGCAGGCCATGGTCCTACTCGGAGACCCAGTACTTC.

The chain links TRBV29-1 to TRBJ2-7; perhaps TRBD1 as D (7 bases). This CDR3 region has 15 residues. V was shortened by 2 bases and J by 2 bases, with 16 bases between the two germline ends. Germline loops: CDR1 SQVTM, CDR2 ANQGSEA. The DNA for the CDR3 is TGCAGCGTTGAACGGTGGGGCAGGGGGGCCTACGAGCAGTACTTC. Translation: CSVERWGRGAYEQYF.

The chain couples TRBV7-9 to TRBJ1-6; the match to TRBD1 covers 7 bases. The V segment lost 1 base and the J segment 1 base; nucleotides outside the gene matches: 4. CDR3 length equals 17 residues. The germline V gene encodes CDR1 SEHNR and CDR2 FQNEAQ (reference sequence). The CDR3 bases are TGTGCCAGCAGCTTAGGGGGACAGATGTCCTATAATTCACCCCTCCACTTT. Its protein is CASSLGGQMSYNSPLHF.

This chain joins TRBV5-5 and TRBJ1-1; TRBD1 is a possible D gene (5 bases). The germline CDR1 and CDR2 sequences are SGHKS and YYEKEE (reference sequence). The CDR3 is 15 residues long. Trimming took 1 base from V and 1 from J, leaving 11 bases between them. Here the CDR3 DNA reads TGTGCCAGCAGCTTGAGTCCGGGGGAGAACACTGAAGCTTTCTTT. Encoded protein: CASSLSPGENTEAFF.

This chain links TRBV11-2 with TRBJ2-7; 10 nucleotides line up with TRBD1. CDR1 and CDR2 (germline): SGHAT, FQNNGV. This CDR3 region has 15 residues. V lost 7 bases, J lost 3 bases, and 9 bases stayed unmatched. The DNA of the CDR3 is TGTGCCAGCAAGCCACCGGGACAGGGGTTCTACGAGCAGTACTTC. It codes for CASKPPGQGFYEQYF.

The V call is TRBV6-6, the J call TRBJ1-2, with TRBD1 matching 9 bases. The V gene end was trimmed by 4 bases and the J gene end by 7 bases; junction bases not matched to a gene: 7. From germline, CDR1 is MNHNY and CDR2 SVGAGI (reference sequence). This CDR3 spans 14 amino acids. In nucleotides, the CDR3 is TGTGCCAGCAGTTCGGGACAGGGTTTCTCTGGCTACACCTTC. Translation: CASSSGQGFSGYTF.

The CDR3 DNA follows: TGTGCCTGGAGTGTACGGCGGTCTGGTGAAAAACTGTTTTTT. Amino acids: CAWSVRRSGEKLFF. The chain carries TRBV30 and TRBJ1-4, with D hard to call. Germline CDR1 GTSNPN, CDR2 SVGIG (reference sequence). Trimming stripped 0 bases from V and 7 bases from J, with 12 bases between. This CDR3 has 14 residues.

The CDR3 bases are TGTGCCAGCAGTACAACTGGGACAGCCCCAGGAGCTTTCTTT. This gives the protein CASSTTGTAPGAFF. The chain combines TRBV28 with TRBJ1-1, with 7 bases lining up with TRBD1. The CDR3 is 14 residues long. Germline V gene lookup returns CDR1 MDHEN and CDR2 SYDVKM. J lost 10 bases, V lost 5 bases, and 13 bases had no gene match.

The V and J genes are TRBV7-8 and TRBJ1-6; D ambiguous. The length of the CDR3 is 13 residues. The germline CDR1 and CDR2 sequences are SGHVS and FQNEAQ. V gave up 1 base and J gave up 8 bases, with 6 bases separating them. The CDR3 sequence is CASSLGPDSPLHF. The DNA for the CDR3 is TGTGCCAGCAGCTTAGGTCCAGATTCACCCCTCCACTTT.

The CDR3 DNA reads as TGTGCCAGCAGCTTTGAGTATGGCTACACCTTC. It encodes CASSFEYGYTF. This rearrangement joins TRBV5-6 to TRBJ1-2; D ambiguous. The germline V gene has CDR1 SGHDT and CDR2 YYEEEE. The CDR3 is made up of 11 amino acids. Trimming took 2 bases from V and 5 from J, leaving 4 bases between them. Combining the CDR3 with reference TRBV5-6 and TRBJ1-2 gives the whole variable domain DAGVTQSPTHLIKTRGQQVTLRCSPKSGHDTVSWYQQALGQGPQFIFQYYEEEERQRGNFPDRFSGHQFPNYSSELNVNALLLGDSALYLCASSFEYGYTFGSGTRLTVV.

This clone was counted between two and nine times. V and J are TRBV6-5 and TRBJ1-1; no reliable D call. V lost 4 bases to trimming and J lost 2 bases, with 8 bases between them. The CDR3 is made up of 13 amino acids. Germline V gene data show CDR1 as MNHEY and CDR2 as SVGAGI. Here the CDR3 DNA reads TGTGCCAGCAGTTCAACACGAAACACTGAAGCTTTCTTT. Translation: CASSSTRNTEAFF.